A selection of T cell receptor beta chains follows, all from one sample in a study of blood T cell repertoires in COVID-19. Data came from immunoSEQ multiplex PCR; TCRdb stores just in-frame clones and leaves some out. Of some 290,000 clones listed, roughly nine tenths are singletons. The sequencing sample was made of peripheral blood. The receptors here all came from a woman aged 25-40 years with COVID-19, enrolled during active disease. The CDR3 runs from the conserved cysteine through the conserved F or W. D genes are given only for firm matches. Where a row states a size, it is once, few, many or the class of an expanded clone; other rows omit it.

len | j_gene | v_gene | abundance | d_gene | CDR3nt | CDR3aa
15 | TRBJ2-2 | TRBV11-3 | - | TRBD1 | TGTGCCAGCAGCCTCACAGGGGTAGGGTCCGGGGAGCTGTTTTTT | CASSLTGVGSGELFF
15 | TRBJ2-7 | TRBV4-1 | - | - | TGCGCCAGCAGCCAGATCCACCAGATTGGTTACGAGCAGTACTTC | CASSQIHQIGYEQYF
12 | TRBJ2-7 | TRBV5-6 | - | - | TGTGCCAGCAGCGGCGGGTTGGAAGAGCAGTACTTC | CASSGGLEEQYF
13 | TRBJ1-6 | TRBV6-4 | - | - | TGTGCCAGCAGTGAGGACAGTTATTCACCCCTCCACTTT | CASSEDSYSPLHF
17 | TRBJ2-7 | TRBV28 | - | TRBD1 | TGTGCCACCTTATCCTGGGGAACAGGGGGTTTCTCCTACGAGCAGTACTTC | CATLSWGTGGFSYEQYF
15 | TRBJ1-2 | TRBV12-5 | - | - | TGTGCTAGTGGTTTGGACGGAGGCGGCCTCTATGGCTACACCTTC | CASGLDGGGLYGYTF
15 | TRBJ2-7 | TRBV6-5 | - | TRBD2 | TGTGCCAGCAGTACTCCGAGACTAGCGGTCTACGAGCAGTACTTC | CASSTPRLAVYEQYF
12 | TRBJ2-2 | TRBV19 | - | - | TGTGCCAGTAGTTGGACAGCCGGGGAGCTGTTTTTT | CASSWTAGELFF
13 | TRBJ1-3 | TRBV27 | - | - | TGTGCCAGCAGTTTTAGGCGGGGGGACACCATATATTTT | CASSFRRGDTIYF
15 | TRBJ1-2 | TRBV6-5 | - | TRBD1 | TGTGCCAGCAGCAATCGCGGACAGGGGAGGAGCGGCTACACCTTC | CASSNRGQGRSGYTF
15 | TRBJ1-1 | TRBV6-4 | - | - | TGTGCCAGCCTTCCGAATTCCAGGGTGAACACTGAAGCTTTCTTT | CASLPNSRVNTEAFF
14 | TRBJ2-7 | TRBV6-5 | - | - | TGTGCCAGCAGTTATAGTGACAAGCGGTACGAGCAGTACTTC | CASSYSDKRYEQYF
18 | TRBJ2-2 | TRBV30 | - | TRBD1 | TGTGCCTGGATTAAAACAGGGGTCTGGGGCACGCTTACCGGGGAGCTGTTTTTT | CAWIKTGVWGTLTGELFF
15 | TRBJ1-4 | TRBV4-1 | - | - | TGCGCCAGCAGCGTAACAGGCGGTTTGAGGGAAAAACTGTTTTTT | CASSVTGGLREKLFF
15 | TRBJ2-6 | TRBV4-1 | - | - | TGCGCCAGCAGCCAAGGGACAGCTGGGGCCAACGTCCTGACTTTC | CASSQGTAGANVLTF
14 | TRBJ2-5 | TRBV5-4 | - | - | TGTGCCAGCAGCTTGGATCCAGGGAAAGAGACCCAGTACTTC | CASSLDPGKETQYF
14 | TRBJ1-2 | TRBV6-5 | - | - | TGTGCCAGCAGCTACTCCACACCTAACTATGGCTACACCTTC | CASSYSTPNYGYTF
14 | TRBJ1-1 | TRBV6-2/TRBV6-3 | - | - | TGTGCCAGCAGTTACGGACACCCGAACACTGAAGCTTTCTTT | CASSYGHPNTEAFF
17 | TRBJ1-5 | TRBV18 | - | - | TGTGCCAGCTCACCGTTTGAGTGGGCGACCACCAATCAGCCCCAGCATTTT | CASSPFEWATTNQPQHF
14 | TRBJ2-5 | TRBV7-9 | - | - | TGTGCCAGCAGCTCCTCAGGGTACCAAGAGACCCAGTACTTC | CASSSSGYQETQYF
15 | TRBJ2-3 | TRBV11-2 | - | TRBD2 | TGTGCCAGCAGCACCTGGACTAGCGGCTCAGATACGCAGTATTTT | CASSTWTSGSDTQYF
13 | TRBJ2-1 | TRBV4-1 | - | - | TGCGCCAGCAGCGTCCGCTCCTACAATGAGCAGTTCTTC | CASSVRSYNEQFF
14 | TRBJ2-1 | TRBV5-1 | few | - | TGCGCCAGCAGCTTGATGGGACACTACAATGAGCAGTTCTTC | CASSLMGHYNEQFF
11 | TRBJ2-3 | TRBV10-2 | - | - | TGCGCCAGCACCCTAGCGGATACGCAGTATTTT | CASTLADTQYF
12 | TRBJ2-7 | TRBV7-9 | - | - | TGTGCCAGCAGCTCCGGAGGCAGGGAGCAGTACTTC | CASSSGGREQYF
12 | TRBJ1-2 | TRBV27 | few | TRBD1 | TGTGCCAGCAGTCCAGGGGGCGGTGGCTACACCTTC | CASSPGGGGYTF
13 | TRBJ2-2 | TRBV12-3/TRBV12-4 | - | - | TGTGCCGCGGGGCCTACGAACACCGGGGAGCTGTTTTTT | CAAGPTNTGELFF
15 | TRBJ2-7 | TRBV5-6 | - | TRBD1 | TGTGCCAGCAGCCCACTACCGGGACAGCGCAACGAGCAGTACTTC | CASSPLPGQRNEQYF
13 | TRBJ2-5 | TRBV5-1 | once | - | TGCGCCAGCAGCTGGAGCCTGGAAGAGACCCAGTACTTC | CASSWSLEETQYF
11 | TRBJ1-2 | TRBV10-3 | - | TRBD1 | TGTGCCATCCGGGGACAGGGGGAGTTAACCTTC | CAIRGQGELTF
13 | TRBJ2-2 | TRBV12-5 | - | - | TGTGCTAGCGGCAGGGAGAACACCGGGGAGCTGTTTTTT | CASGRENTGELFF
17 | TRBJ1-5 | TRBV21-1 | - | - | TGTGCCAGCAGCGCCGTCCGGGCAGGGTGGTTTAGGGAGCCCCAGCATTTT | CASSAVRAGWFREPQHF
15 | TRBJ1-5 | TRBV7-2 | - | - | TGTGCCAGCAGCCCCGCTTTAGGAGGGAGTCAGCCCCAGCATTTT | CASSPALGGSQPQHF
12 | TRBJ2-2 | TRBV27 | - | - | TGTGCCAGCAGCGACAGGTCCGGGGAGCTGTTTTTT | CASSDRSGELFF
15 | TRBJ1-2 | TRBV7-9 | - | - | TGTGCCAGCAGCTTAGGACTCGAGGATAACTATGGCTACACCTTC | CASSLGLEDNYGYTF
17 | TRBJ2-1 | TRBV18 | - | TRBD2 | TGTGCCAGCTCACCCCGGCTAGCGGGGGGCATACACAATGAGCAGTTCTTC | CASSPRLAGGIHNEQFF
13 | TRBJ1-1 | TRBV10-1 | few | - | TGCGCCAGCAGTAGTACTGTTTCGACTGAAGCTTTCTTT | CASSSTVSTEAFF
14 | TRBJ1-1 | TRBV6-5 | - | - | TGTGCCAGCAGTCCAATTACAGGGAACACTGAAGCTTTCTTT | CASSPITGNTEAFF
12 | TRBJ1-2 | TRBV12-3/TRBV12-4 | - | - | TGTGCCAGCAGTTCTAGTAACAGGGGCTACACCTTC | CASSSSNRGYTF
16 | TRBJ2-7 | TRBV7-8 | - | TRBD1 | TGTGCCAGCAGCTTATTCAGGACAGGCCCTGTCTACGAGCAGTACTTC | CASSLFRTGPVYEQYF
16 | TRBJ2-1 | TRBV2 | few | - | TGTGCCAGCTGGGGCGACATTGGCGGTCCCTACAATGAGCAGTTCTTC | CASWGDIGGPYNEQFF
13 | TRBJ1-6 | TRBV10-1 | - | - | TGCGCCAGCAGTGTTTACGGGGATTCACCCCTCCACTTT | CASSVYGDSPLHF
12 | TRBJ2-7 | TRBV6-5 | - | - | TGTGCCAGCAGTTACCGCAGGGGTGAGCAGTACTTC | CASSYRRGEQYF
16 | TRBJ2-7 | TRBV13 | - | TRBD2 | TGTGCCAGCAGCTTGAACCTACTAGCGGACCCTTACGAGCAGTACTTC | CASSLNLLADPYEQYF
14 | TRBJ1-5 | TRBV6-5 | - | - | TGTGCCAGCACACGGCGACAGGGCAATCAGCCCCAGCATTTT | CASTRRQGNQPQHF
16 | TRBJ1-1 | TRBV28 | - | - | TGTGCCAGCAGTGACTATAGACAGGATATGAACACTGAAGCTTTCTTT | CASSDYRQDMNTEAFF
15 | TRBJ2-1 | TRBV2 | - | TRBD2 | TGTGCCAAACGACTAGCGGGGCGATCCGGAAGAGAGCAGTTCTTC | CAKRLAGRSGREQFF
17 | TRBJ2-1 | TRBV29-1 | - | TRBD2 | TGCAGCGTTCGGCCTAGCGGGGGGGCGTCCCCCTACAATGAGCAGTTCTTC | CSVRPSGGASPYNEQFF
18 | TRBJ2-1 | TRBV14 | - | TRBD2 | TGTGCCAGCAGCCGCTCACTTCAAGCTAGCGGGGGACACAATGAGCAGTTCTTC | CASSRSLQASGGHNEQFF
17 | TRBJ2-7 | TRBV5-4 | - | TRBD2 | TGTGCCAGCAGCTTGTGGCCTAGCGGGTTTGCCGTCTACGAGCAGTACTTC | CASSLWPSGFAVYEQYF
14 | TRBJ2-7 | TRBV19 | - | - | TGTGCCAGTAGTATACAGGGTTCGCTGAACGAGCAGTACTTC | CASSIQGSLNEQYF
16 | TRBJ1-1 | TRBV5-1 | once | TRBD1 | TGCGCCAGCAGCTTGATTCCCGGGACAGAGAACACTGAAGCTTTCTTT | CASSLIPGTENTEAFF
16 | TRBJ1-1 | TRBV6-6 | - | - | TGTGCCACCTCCTGGGAGGCGTCAAAGACGAACACTGAAGCTTTCTTT | CATSWEASKTNTEAFF
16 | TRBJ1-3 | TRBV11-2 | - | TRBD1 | TGTGCCAGCAGCTTAGTAGGACAGGGAATTGGAAACACCATATATTTT | CASSLVGQGIGNTIYF
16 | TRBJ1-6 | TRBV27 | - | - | TGTGCCAGCAGTTTAACCGGGGTTTACTATAATTCACCCCTCCACTTT | CASSLTGVYYNSPLHF
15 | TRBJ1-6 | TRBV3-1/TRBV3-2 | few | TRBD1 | TGTGCCAGCAGCTCGCGGACAGGGAAGAATTCACCCCTCCACTTT | CASSSRTGKNSPLHF
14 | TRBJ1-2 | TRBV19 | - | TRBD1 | TGTGCCACTGGTCCACAGGGGCTCAGCTATGGCTACACCTTC | CATGPQGLSYGYTF